Listed here are 21 T cell receptor beta chains from one sample, sequenced in a study of blood T cell repertoires in COVID-19. TCRdb keeps only in-frame clones here, not all; method: immunoSEQ multiplex PCR. The profile shows tens of thousands of clones, approximately 79% of them singletons. The specimen was peripheral blood. The source of these receptors is a man in his 70s with acute or convalescent COVID-19.

V gene TRBV5-3 combines with J gene TRBJ1-3; tentative D call: TRBD1 (5 bases). TRBV5-3 is given ORF status, its function remaining uncertain. The CDR3 totals 13 residues. Trimming took off 4 bases at V and 3 bases at J, with 8 bases between the two ends. CDR3 nucleotides: TGTGCCAGAAGCGGAGGGGTTGGAAACACCATATATTTT. Its protein is CARSGGVGNTIYF.

V is TRBV4-1 and J is TRBJ2-3, with 13 bases identical to TRBD2. Trimming at V came to 4 bases and at J to 0 bases, leaving 7 bases not matched to a gene. CDR1 and CDR2 from the germline V gene are MGHRA and YSYEKL. CDR3 length: 18 amino acids. CDR3 DNA: TGCGCCAGCAGCCTATGGACTAGCGGGGGATCTAGCACAGATACGCAGTATTTT. Translation: CASSLWTSGGSSTDTQYF.

The chain links TRBV6-4 to TRBJ1-4; D is perhaps TRBD1 (5 bases). V lost 4 bases to trimming and J lost 6 bases, with 15 bases between them. The CDR3 loop spans 15 amino acids. Germline V gene data show CDR1 as MRHNA and CDR2 as SNTAGT. The CDR3 nucleotides read TGTGCCAGCAGTGCGCCAGGGATTGAATATGAAAAACTGTTTTTT. Protein: CASSAPGIEYEKLFF.

The chain has TRBV5-1 and TRBJ1-1; D is unclear. Trimming took off 1 base at V and 1 base at J, with 8 bases between the two ends. This CDR3 region has 14 residues. From germline, CDR1 is SGHRS and CDR2 YFSETQ. The CDR3 is CASSLTNQNTEAFF. The CDR3 DNA reads as TGCGCCAGCAGCTTGACTAATCAGAACACTGAAGCTTTCTTT.

This chain connects TRBV2 to TRBJ1-1, with D unresolved. The V gene's germline CDR1 is SNHLY and CDR2 FYNNEI. The CDR3 is 14 amino acids. The ends were cut back, 7 bases at V and 6 bases at J, with 18 bases in the middle. CDR3: CASNPPPGNSEAFF. The CDR3 DNA reads as TGTGCCAGCAATCCCCCCCCGGGGAATTCTGAAGCTTTCTTT.

V usage is TRBV30 and J usage is TRBJ2-7, with TRBD2 identical over 8 bases. V trimming: 0 bases; J trimming: 1 base; junction bases outside the gene matches: 2. CDR3 length equals 14 residues. Per the germline V gene, CDR1 is GTSNPN and CDR2 is SVGIG (reference sequence). For the CDR3, the DNA is TGTGCCTGGAGTGTTGGCGGGGGGTCCTACGAGCAGTACTTC. As protein: CAWSVGGGSYEQYF.

In this sample, this clone turned up once. V is TRBV21-1 and J is TRBJ1-2; TRBD1 is the table's D call and was not checked against the DNA. TRBV21-1 is tagged as a pseudogene. The CDR3 loop spans 12 amino acids. The CDR3 DNA reads as TGTGCCAGCAGCAAAGGACAGCGACCTTGGACCTTC. This sequence encodes CASSKGQRPWTF.

This clone came up once. J is TRBJ1-1 and V is TRBV30; tentatively, D is TRBD1 (6 bases). Germline-derived CDR1 and CDR2 are GTSNPN and SVGIG (reference sequence). V lost 7 bases and J lost 1, with 13 bases in between. This CDR3 is 13 amino acids long. The CDR3 DNA is TGTGCCTTGAAGAGGGGACAGAACACTGAAGCTTTCTTT. Translated, it gives CALKRGQNTEAFF.

This rearrangement joins TRBV18 to TRBJ2-4, with 10 positions matching TRBD1. The J segment lost 1 base and the V segment lost 5 bases, leaving 8 bases of the junction unmatched. The CDR3 loop spans 17 amino acids. From germline, CDR1 is KGHSH and CDR2 LQKENI. As DNA, the CDR3 is TGTGCCAGCTCAGGACTACCGGGACAGGGGGCCAAAAACATTCAGTACTTC. It specifies CASSGLPGQGAKNIQYF. Supplemented by reference TRBV18 and TRBJ2-4, the full variable domain reads NAGVMQNPRHLVRRRGQEARLRCSPMKGHSHVYWYRQLPEEGLKFMVYLQKENIIDESGMPKERFSAEFPKEGPSILRIQQVVRGDSAAYFCASSGLPGQGAKNIQYFGAGTRLSVL.

The chain joins TRBV3-1 (or the pseudogene TRBV3-2) to TRBJ2-3, with 8 bases identical to TRBD2. Looked up from germline, CDR1 is LGHDT and CDR2 is YNNKEL (reference sequence). Trimming removed 3 bases from V and 1 base from J; junction bases left unmatched: 3. CDR3 length equals 15 residues. CDR3 in amino acids: CASSHSGAGTDTQYF. In DNA, the CDR3 is TGTGCCAGCAGCCATAGCGGGGCGGGCACAGATACGCAGTATTTT.

This chain connects TRBV27 to TRBJ1-5, with D hard to call. Trimming removed 6 bases at V and 4 bases at J, with 13 bases between. CDR3 length: 14 residues. In germline, CDR1 is MNHEY, CDR2 SMNVEV (reference sequence). CDR3 in DNA: TGTGCCAGCAGGGGCCCGTCTGGGAATCAGCCCCAGCATTTT. Residues: CASRGPSGNQPQHF.

The chain employs TRBV7-6 and TRBJ2-3; weak D call: TRBD1 (5 bases). This CDR3 has 16 amino acids. The germline gives CDR1 SGHVS, CDR2 FNYEAQ. V was clipped by 0 bases and J by 3 bases, with 13 bases between them. DNA for the CDR3: TGTGCCAGCAGCTTAGCAAGTGGGAAGGGGACAGATACGCAGTATTTT. It yields the protein CASSLASGKGTDTQYF.

The chain employs TRBV12-2 and TRBJ1-4; TRBD1, the table's D call, was not compared with the DNA. TRBV12-2 is designated a pseudogene. CDR3 length equals 16 residues. This CDR3 is CASRQTDRTTNEKLFF. The CDR3 DNA sequence: TGTGCAAGTCGCCAGACGGACAGAACAACTAATGAAAAACTGTTTTTT.

The chain combines TRBV5-1 with TRBJ1-2; D ambiguous. This CDR3 contains 15 residues. CDR1 and CDR2 from the germline V gene are SGHRS and YFSETQ. The V end lost 4 bases, the J end lost 6 bases, and 19 bases lay between the germline ends. CDR3 in DNA: TGCGCCAGCAGCGCCGGGTCCGAGACTCGGCATGGCTACACCTTC. Protein: CASSAGSETRHGYTF.

The chain employs TRBV7-3 and TRBJ1-6; no clear D. The V end lost 0 bases, the J end lost 10 bases, and 10 bases lay between the germline ends. This CDR3 spans 14 amino acids. The V gene's germline CDR1 is SGHTA and CDR2 FQGTGA. CDR3 bases: TGTGCCAGCAGCTTAACATCAGGCGAGTCACCCCTCCACTTT. This sequence encodes CASSLTSGESPLHF.

V usage is TRBV11-3 and J usage is TRBJ2-1; D unclear. Germline loops: CDR1 SGHNT, CDR2 YENEEA. V lost 4 bases and J lost 0, with 7 bases in between. This CDR3 comprises 14 residues. CDR3 coding DNA: TGTGCCAGCAGCTCCCCCAGCTCCTACAATGAGCAGTTCTTC. The encoded protein is CASSSPSSYNEQFF.

This chain uses TRBV28 with TRBJ1-5, with D possibly TRBD1 on 6 matching bases. Germline V CDR1 and CDR2: MDHEN, SYDVKM. The CDR3 extends over 15 amino acids. Trimming cost V 7 bases and J 2 bases, with 15 bases left between them. The CDR3 loop reads CASTREQGGNQPQHF. As DNA, the CDR3 is TGTGCCAGCACCAGAGAACAGGGAGGCAATCAGCCCCAGCATTTT.

This chain connects TRBV3-1 (or the pseudogene TRBV3-2) to TRBJ1-4; 10 bases agree with TRBD1. The junction had 4 bases not matched to a gene; V was cut back by 1 base and J by 8 bases. The CDR3 length is 15 residues. Germline loops: CDR1 LGHDT, CDR2 YNNKEL (reference sequence). The CDR3 reads CASSQGGTGVEKLFF. Written as DNA, the CDR3 is TGTGCCAGCAGCCAAGGGGGGACAGGGGTCGAAAAACTGTTTTTT.

The J gene is TRBJ2-3, the V gene TRBV18; D is ambiguous. The CDR3 is 16 amino acids. Between the trimmed V and J ends, which lost 2 bases and 0 bases, there was a span of 12 bases. Per the germline V gene, CDR1 is KGHSH and CDR2 is LQKENI. As DNA, the CDR3 is TGTGCCAGCTCACCAGTCCCTCCTACTAGCACAGATACGCAGTATTTT. Translating it yields CASSPVPPTSTDTQYF.

This chain joins TRBV2 and TRBJ2-5, with D possibly matching TRBD1 (6 bases). The CDR3 consists of 18 residues. Germline V gives CDR1 SNHLY, CDR2 FYNNEI. Between the trimmed V and J ends, which lost 3 bases and 3 bases, there was a span of 23 bases. In DNA, the CDR3 is TGTGCCAGCAGTGAGTCTACAGGGTCGAGAATACTCAAAGAGACCCAGTACTTC. Amino acid sequence: CASSESTGSRILKETQYF.

V is TRBV3-1 (or the pseudogene TRBV3-2) and J is TRBJ2-1; TRBD2 matches 8 bases. Germline CDR1 is LGHDT and CDR2 is YNNKEL (reference sequence). The CDR3 length is 16 residues. The junction had 5 bases not matched to a gene; V was cut back by 1 base and J by 3 bases. DNA of the CDR3: TGTGCCAGCAGCCAAGTTGGTACTAGCGGCTACAATGAGCAGTTCTTC. This gives the protein CASSQVGTSGYNEQFF.